This TCR beta chain was observed in a study of shared clonotypes between healthy human individuals. General study findings and limits: The represented genetic and exposure-history diversity was limited by the small number of donors. Estimated richness was generally greater in naive than memory subsets.

TCRdb's copy holds only in-frame clones and misses some; the assay was immunoSEQ multiplex PCR. The repertoire includes about 690,000 clones, less than 95% of them detected once, and more than 30% sits in the top ten. CD8 memory merged CD45RO+ cells and CCR7-negative CD45RA+ TemRA cells into one population. Trimming removed 3 bases from V and 13 bases from J, with 13 bases in between. The CDR3 consists of 12 residues. Germline V lookup: CDR1 SGHNT, CDR2 YYREEE (reference sequence). Concerning this clone: The antigen is undetermined.

The sequencing sample was made of memory CD8+ T cells from PBMCs. The subset is: CD45RO+ cells pooled with CCR7-negative TemRA cells. This TCR came from a man aged 18-30 years in good health. Some clones in this sample may be carry-over from other donors' samples. The chain links TRBV5-4 to TRBJ1-4; weak D call: TRBD1 (5 bases). The CDR3 spells CASSSDIRVLFF. In DNA, the CDR3 is TGTGCCAGCAGCTCGGACATCAGAGTACTGTTTTTT.